A single sample gave rise to the 11 T cell receptor beta chains below, sequenced in a study of blood T cell repertoires in COVID-19 (dated by TCRdb to the early 2020s). Libraries were constructed by the immunoSEQ multiplex PCR assay. What TCRdb holds here is the immuneACCESS table cut down to in-frame rearrangements. Part of the clones is not present; checked against another copy, under half of the missing clones reflect an unresolved V gene, and the others are unexplained. A total of about 160,000 clones appear in this sample, approximately 80% of them only once. The top ten hold around 8.4% of the sample. Specimen: peripheral blood. The receptors shown here come from a woman of 80 years or more with active or convalescent COVID-19.

In regard to this clone: This specimen includes other DNA sequences encoding the same CDR3. V usage is TRBV9 and J usage is TRBJ1-4; D unresolved. The V end lost 3 bases, the J end lost 0 bases, and 9 bases lay between the germline ends. Germline V gives CDR1 SGDLS, CDR2 YYNGEE. The CDR3 has 15 amino acids. CDR3 nucleotides: TGTGCCAGCAGCGCCTCAGGTGCAACTAATGAAAAACTGTTTTTT. Its protein is CASSASGATNEKLFF. The variable domain in full, completed from reference TRBV9 and TRBJ1-4, reads DSGVTQTPKHLITATGQRVTLRCSPRSGDLSVYWYQQSLDQGLQFLIQYYNGEERAKGNILERFSAQQFPDLHSELNLSSLELGDSALYFCASSASGATNEKLFFGSGTQLSVL.

The count of this clone is one. The rearrangement uses TRBV28 and TRBJ1-6, with D possibly TRBD1 on 5 matching bases. The CDR3 is 17 residues long. V shed 2 bases and J shed 0 bases, with 11 bases lying between them. The V gene's germline CDR1 is MDHEN and CDR2 SYDVKM. DNA of the CDR3: TGTGCCAGCAGTTTACCTCAGGGTAGCTCCTATAATTCACCCCTCCACTTT. Amino acid sequence: CASSLPQGSSYNSPLHF.

The gene calls are TRBV19 and TRBJ1-3; no firm D call. Trimming took off 6 bases at V and 0 bases at J, with 9 bases between the two ends. The CDR3 runs 14 residues. Germline V gene data show CDR1 as LNHDA and CDR2 as SQIVND (reference sequence). The DNA of the CDR3 is TGTGCCAGTAGCGAGTTTTCCTCTGGAAACACCATATATTTT. Amino acid sequence: CASSEFSSGNTIYF.

The chain employs TRBV28 and TRBJ2-7; 7 bases align to TRBD1. CDR1 and CDR2 (germline): MDHEN, SYDVKM. CDR3 size: 14 residues. With V trimmed by 5 bases and J by 2 bases, 6 bases remained unmatched. CDR3 sequence: CASSPGTEPYEQYF. The DNA of the CDR3 is TGTGCCAGCAGTCCCGGGACAGAACCCTACGAGCAGTACTTC.

This clone was recorded only once. The chain uses TRBV19 and TRBJ1-6; no clear D gene. Per the germline V gene, CDR1 is LNHDA and CDR2 is SQIVND (reference sequence). V shed 4 bases and J shed 10 bases, with 8 bases lying between them. This CDR3 contains 12 residues. Here the CDR3 DNA reads TGTGCCAGTAGTACCCTTGTGTCACCCCTCCACTTT. This sequence encodes CASSTLVSPLHF.

This chain links TRBV5-4 with TRBJ1-6, with TRBD1 matching over 7 bases. The V and J ends lost 0 bases and 7 bases, in that order; junction bases with no gene match: 4. The length of the CDR3 is 15 residues. Germline CDR1 is SGHNT and CDR2 is YYREEE (reference sequence). For the CDR3, the DNA is TGTGCCAGCAGCTTGGGACAGGGAACCAATTCACCCCTCCACTTT. Protein product: CASSLGQGTNSPLHF.

The chain recombines TRBV5-4 with TRBJ2-2, with 7 bases lining up with TRBD1. The junction had 8 bases not matched to a gene; V was cut back by 7 bases and J by 5 bases. This CDR3 is 14 amino acids long. Per germline, CDR1 SGHNT and CDR2 YYREEE (reference sequence). The CDR3 DNA reads TGTGCCAGCGGGGCAGGGGGAAAAACCGGGGAGCTGTTTTTT. Amino acid sequence: CASGAGGKTGELFF. The whole variable domain, remainder taken from reference TRBV5-4 and TRBJ2-2, is ETGVTQSPTHLIKTRGQQVTLRCSSQSGHNTVSWYQQALGQGPQFIFQYYREEENGRGNFPPRFSGLQFPNYSSELNVNALELDDSALYLCASGAGGKTGELFFGEGSRLTVL.

The rearrangement joins TRBV6-5 to TRBJ2-2; D remains unclear. Trimming removed 6 bases at V and 6 bases at J, with 8 bases between. Germline loops: CDR1 MNHEY, CDR2 SVGAGI. CDR3 length: 12 amino acids. The CDR3 here is CASSRVPGELFF. In nucleotides, the CDR3 is TGTGCCAGCAGCCGAGTCCCCGGGGAGCTGTTTTTT.

The chain employs TRBV5-4 and TRBJ2-7; a weak D match, TRBD2 (5 bases). V was cut by 1 base and J by 5 bases, with 10 bases left in between. The CDR3 runs to 13 residues. In germline, CDR1 is SGHNT, CDR2 YYREEE (reference sequence). CDR3 sequence reads: CASSLISSDEQYF. CDR3 sequence (DNA): TGTGCCAGCAGCTTGATTAGTAGCGACGAGCAGTACTTC. The variable domain in full, with the rest retrieved from reference TRBV5-4 and TRBJ2-7, is ETGVTQSPTHLIKTRGQQVTLRCSSQSGHNTVSWYQQALGQGPQFIFQYYREEENGRGNFPPRFSGLQFPNYSSELNVNALELDDSALYLCASSLISSDEQYFGPGTRLTVT.

This chain uses TRBV19 with TRBJ2-5; maybe TRBD2 (7 bases). CDR3 length equals 15 residues. CDR1 and CDR2 (germline): LNHDA, SQIVND (reference sequence). The ends were cut back, 5 bases at V and 5 bases at J, with 18 bases in the middle. The chain's CDR3 is CASSLGLGGAETQYF. The CDR3 coding sequence is TGTGCCAGTAGTCTTGGACTAGGGGGGGCCGAGACCCAGTACTTC. The full variable domain, in which reference TRBV19 and TRBJ2-5 provide the parts outside the CDR3, is DGGITQSPKYLFRKEGQNVTLSCEQNLNHDAMYWYRQDPGQGLRLIYYSQIVNDFQKGDIAEGYSVSREKKESFPLTVTSAQKNPTAFYLCASSLGLGGAETQYFGPGTRLLVL.

The V gene is TRBV7-2, the J gene TRBJ1-2; 8 positions agree with TRBD1. Trimming took 4 bases from V and 4 from J; bases not matched to a gene: 8. Germline values: CDR1 SGHTA, CDR2 FQGNSA. The CDR3 is made up of 15 amino acids. CDR3 loop: CASSSTPGGAYGYTF. Written as DNA, the CDR3 is TGTGCCAGCAGCTCAACCCCAGGGGGCGCCTATGGCTACACCTTC.